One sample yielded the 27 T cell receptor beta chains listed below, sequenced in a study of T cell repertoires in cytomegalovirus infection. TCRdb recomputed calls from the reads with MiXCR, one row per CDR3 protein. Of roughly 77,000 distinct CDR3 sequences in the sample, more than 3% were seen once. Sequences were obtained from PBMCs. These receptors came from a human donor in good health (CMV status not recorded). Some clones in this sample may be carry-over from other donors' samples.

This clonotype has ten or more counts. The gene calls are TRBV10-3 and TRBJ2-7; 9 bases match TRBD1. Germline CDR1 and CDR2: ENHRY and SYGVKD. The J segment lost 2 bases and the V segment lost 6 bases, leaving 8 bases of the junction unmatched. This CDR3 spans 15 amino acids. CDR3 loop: CAIRGGTGTPYEQYF. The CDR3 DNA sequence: TGTGCCATCAGGGGAGGGACAGGGACCCCCTACGAGCAGTACTTC.

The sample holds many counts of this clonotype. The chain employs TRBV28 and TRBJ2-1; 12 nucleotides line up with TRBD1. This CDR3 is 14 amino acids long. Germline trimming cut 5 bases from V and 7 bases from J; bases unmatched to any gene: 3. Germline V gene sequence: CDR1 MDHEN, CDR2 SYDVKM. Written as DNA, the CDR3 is TGTGCCAGCAGTGGGACAGGGGGCCGGAATGAGCAGTTCTTC. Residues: CASSGTGGRNEQFF.

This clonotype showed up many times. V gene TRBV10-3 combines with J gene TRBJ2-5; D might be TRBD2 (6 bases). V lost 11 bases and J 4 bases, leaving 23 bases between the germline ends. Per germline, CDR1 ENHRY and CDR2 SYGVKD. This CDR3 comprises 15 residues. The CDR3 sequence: CASMQAGSVGETQYF. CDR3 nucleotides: TGTGCCTCAATGCAGGCCGGGAGTGTGGGAGAGACCCAGTACTTC.

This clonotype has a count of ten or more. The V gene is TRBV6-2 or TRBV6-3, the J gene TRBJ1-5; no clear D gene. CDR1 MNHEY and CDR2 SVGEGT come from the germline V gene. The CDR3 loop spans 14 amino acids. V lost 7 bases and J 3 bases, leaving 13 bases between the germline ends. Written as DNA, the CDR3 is TGTGCCAGCACCGCACGTGGGGTCAATCAGCCCCAGCATTTT. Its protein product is CASTARGVNQPQHF.

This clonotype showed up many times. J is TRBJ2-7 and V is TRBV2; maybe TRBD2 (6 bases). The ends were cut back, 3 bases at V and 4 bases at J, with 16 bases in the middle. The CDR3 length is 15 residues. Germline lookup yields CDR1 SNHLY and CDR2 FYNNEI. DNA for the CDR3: TGTGCCAGCAGTGATCTTAGCGGCCCCTCGTACGAGCAGTACTTC. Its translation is CASSDLSGPSYEQYF.

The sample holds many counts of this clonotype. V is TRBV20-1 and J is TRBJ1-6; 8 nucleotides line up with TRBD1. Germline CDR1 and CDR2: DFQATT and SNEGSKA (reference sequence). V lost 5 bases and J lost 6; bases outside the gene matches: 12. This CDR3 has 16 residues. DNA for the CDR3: TGCAGTGCTCTAGGCTTTCCGGGACAGGTTAATTCACCCCTCCACTTT. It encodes CSALGFPGQVNSPLHF.

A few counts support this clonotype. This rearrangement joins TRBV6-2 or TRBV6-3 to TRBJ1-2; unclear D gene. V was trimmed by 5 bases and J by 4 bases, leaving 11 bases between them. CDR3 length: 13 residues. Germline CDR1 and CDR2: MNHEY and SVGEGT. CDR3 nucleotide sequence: TGTGCCAGCAGTACTGGACGGACCTATGGCTACACCTTC. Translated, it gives CASSTGRTYGYTF.

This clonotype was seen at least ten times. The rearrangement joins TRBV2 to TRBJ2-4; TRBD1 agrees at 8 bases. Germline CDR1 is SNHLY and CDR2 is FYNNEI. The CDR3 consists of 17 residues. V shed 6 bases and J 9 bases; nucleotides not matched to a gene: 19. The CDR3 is CASRKRMQGAPHGIQYF. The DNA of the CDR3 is TGTGCCAGCAGGAAACGTATGCAGGGGGCCCCCCATGGCATTCAGTACTTC.

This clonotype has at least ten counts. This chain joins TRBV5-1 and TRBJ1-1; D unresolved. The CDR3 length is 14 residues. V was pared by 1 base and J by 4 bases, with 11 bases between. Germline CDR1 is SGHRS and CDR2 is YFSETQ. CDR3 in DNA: TGCGCCAGCAGCTTGTCCCCAGGCCGCACTGAAGCTTTCTTT. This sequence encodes CASSLSPGRTEAFF.

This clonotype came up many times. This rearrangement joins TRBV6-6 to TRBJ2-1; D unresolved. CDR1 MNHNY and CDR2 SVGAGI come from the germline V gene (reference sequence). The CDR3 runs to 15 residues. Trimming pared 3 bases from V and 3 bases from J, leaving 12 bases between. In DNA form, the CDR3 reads TGTGCCAGCAGTTATACCCCGAGTCGCTACAATGAGCAGTTCTTC. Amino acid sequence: CASSYTPSRYNEQFF.

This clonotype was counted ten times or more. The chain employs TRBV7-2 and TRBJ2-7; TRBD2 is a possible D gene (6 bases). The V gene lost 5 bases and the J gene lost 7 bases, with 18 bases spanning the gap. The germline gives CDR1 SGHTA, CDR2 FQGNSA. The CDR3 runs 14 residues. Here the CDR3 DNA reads TGTGCCAGCAGCCCCGTGGGGGGTATGAGAGAGCAGTACTTC. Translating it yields CASSPVGGMREQYF.

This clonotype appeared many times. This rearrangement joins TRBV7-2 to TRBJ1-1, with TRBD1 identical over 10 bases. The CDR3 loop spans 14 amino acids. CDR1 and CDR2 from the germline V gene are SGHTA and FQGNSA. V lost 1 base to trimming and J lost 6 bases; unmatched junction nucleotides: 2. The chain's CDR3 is CASSLGGQGAEAFF. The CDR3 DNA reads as TGTGCCAGCAGCTTAGGTGGACAGGGGGCTGAAGCTTTCTTT.

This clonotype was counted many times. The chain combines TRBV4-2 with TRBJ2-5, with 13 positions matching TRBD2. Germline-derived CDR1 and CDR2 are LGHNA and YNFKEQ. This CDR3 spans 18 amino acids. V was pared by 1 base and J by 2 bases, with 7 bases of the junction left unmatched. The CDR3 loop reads CASSQGLAGGLVQETQYF. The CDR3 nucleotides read TGTGCCAGCAGCCAAGGACTAGCGGGAGGCCTGGTACAAGAGACCCAGTACTTC.

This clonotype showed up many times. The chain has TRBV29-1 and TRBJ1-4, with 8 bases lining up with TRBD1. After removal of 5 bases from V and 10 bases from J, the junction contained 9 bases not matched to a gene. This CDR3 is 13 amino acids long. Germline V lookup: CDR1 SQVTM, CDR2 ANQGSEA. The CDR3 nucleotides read TGCAGCGTTAATGTACAGGGGGGAAGAAAACTGTTTTTT. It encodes CSVNVQGGRKLFF.

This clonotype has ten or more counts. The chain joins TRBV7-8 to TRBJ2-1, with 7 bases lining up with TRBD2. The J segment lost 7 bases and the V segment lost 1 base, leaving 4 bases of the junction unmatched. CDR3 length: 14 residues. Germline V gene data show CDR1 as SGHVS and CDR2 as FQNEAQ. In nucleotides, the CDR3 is TGTGCCAGCAGCTTAGTAACTAGCGTTAATGAGCAGTTCTTC. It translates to CASSLVTSVNEQFF. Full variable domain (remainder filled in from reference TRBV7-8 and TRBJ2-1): GAGVSQSPRYKVAKRGQDVALRCDPISGHVSLFWYQQALGQGPEFLTYFQNEAQLDKSGLPSDRFFAERPEGSVSTLKIQRTQQEDSAVYLCASSLVTSVNEQFFGPGTRLTVL.

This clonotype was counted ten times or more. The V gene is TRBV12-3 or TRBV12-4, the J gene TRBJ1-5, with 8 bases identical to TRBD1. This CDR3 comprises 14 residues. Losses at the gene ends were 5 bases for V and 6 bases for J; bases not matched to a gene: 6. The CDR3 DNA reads TGTGCCAGCAGTACCCAGGGGGCTGGTCAGCCCCAGCATTTT. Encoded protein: CASSTQGAGQPQHF.

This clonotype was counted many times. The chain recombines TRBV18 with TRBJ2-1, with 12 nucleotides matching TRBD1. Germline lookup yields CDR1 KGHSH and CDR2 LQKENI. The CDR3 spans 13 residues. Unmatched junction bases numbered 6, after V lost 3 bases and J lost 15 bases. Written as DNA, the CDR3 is TGTGCCAGCTCACCCCTCGGGGGACAGGGGGCGTTCTTC. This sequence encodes CASSPLGGQGAFF.

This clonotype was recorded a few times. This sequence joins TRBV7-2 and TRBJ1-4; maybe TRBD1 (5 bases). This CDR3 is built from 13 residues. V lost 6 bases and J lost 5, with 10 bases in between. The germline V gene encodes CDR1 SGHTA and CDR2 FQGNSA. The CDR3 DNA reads TGTGCCAGCAGGTCCGGACAAAATGAAAAACTGTTTTTT. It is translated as CASRSGQNEKLFF.

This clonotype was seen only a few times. The CDR3: CASSTLRDRGDEQYF. The CDR3 DNA sequence: TGTGCCAGCAGCACACTCCGGGACAGGGGTGACGAGCAGTACTTC. The chain joins TRBV12-3 or TRBV12-4 to TRBJ2-7; 10 bases are shared with TRBD1. V shed 6 bases and J 5 bases; nucleotides not matched to a gene: 10. There are 15 residues in the CDR3.

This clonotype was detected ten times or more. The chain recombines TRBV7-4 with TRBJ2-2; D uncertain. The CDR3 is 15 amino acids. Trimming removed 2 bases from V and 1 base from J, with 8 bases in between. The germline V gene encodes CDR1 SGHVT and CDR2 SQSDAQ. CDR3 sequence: CASSLIWQNTGELFF. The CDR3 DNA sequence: TGTGCCAGCAGCTTAATCTGGCAGAACACCGGGGAGCTGTTTTTT. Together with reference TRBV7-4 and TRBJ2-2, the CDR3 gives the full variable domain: GAGVSQSPRYKVAKRGRDVALRCDSISGHVTLYWYRQTLGQGSEVLTYSQSDAQRDKSGRPSGRFSAERPERSVSTLKIQRTEQGDSAVYLCASSLIWQNTGELFFGEGSRLTVL.

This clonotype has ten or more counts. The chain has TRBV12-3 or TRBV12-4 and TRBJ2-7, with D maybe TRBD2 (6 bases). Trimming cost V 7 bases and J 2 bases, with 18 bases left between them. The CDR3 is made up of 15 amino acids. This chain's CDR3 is CASTSPGDPPYEQYF. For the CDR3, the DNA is TGTGCCAGCACCTCCCCGGGAGATCCTCCCTACGAGCAGTACTTC.

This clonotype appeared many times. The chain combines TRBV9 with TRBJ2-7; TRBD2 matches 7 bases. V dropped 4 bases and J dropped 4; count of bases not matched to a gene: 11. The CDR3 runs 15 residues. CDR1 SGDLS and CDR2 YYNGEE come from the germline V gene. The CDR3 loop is CASSREGGAGYEQYF. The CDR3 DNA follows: TGTGCCAGCAGCCGAGAGGGAGGGGCTGGGTACGAGCAGTACTTC.

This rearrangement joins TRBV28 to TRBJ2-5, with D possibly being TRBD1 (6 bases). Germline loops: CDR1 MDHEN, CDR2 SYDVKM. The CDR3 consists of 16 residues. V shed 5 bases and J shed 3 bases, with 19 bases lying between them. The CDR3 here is CASSLQGVGAKETQYF. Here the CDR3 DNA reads TGTGCCAGCAGTCTACAGGGTGTCGGGGCGAAAGAGACCCAGTACTTC.

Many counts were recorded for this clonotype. The CDR3, as DNA: TGTGCCAGCAGCTTATGGGACGACGAGCAGTACTTC. Its protein is CASSLWDDEQYF. The V gene is TRBV7-6, the J gene TRBJ2-7; D tentatively fits TRBD1 or TRBD2 (5 bases each). Trimming left V 2 bases short and J 5 bases short, with 7 bases between. This CDR3 has 12 residues. CDR1 is SGHVS and CDR2 is FNYEAQ in the germline V gene.

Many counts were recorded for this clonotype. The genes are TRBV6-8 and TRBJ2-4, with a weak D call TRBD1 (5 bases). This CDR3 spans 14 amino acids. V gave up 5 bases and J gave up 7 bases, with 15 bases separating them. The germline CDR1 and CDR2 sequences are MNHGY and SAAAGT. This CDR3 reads CASSRFGAGNIQYF. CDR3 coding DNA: TGTGCCAGCAGTCGGTTTGGGGCAGGGAACATTCAGTACTTC.

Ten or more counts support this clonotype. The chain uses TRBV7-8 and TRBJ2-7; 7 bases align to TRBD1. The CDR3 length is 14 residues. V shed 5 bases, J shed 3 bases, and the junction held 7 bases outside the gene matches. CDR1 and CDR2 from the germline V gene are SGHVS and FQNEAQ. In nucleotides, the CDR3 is TGTGCCAGCAGCAACCGACAGGGCCACTACGAGCAGTACTTC. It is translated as CASSNRQGHYEQYF.

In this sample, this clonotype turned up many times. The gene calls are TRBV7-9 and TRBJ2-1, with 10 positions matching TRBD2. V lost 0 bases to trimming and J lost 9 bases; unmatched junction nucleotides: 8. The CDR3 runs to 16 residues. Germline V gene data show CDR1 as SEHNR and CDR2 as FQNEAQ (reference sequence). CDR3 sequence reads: CASSLAPSGRYIEQFF. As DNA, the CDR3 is TGTGCCAGCAGCTTAGCCCCTAGCGGGAGATATATTGAGCAGTTCTTC. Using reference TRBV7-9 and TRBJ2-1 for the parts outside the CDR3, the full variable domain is DTGVSQNPRHKITKRGQNVTFRCDPISEHNRLYWYRQTLGQGPEFLTYFQNEAQLEKSRLLSDRFSAERPKGSFSTLEIQRTEQGDSAMYLCASSLAPSGRYIEQFFGPGTRLTVL.